The rows below give T cell receptor beta chains drawn from one sample of a study of T cells expressing NK-cell markers. Each CDR3 protein gets one entry in TCRdb, which reprocessed the 5' RACE reads and gives no DNA. The record lists 350,000 to 400,000 distinct CDR3 sequences, of which the ten most abundant hold about 10%. Sequencing used blood T cells: a sorted CD56 or NKG2C T cell subset, CD4+ or CD8+ T cells, or bulk PBMC T cells (not recorded which). These TCRs come from a woman in her forties or fifties in good health. Both conserved end residues are part of each CDR3.

J gene | CDR3 length | V gene | CDR3 protein
TRBJ2-5 | 14 | TRBV12-3/TRBV12-4 | CASSLAGLRETQYF
TRBJ2-3 | 14 | TRBV11-2 | CASSPGGSMDTQYF
TRBJ2-2 | 14 | TRBV12-3/TRBV12-4 | CATQRTEYTGELFF
TRBJ1-5 | 16 | TRBV20-1 | CSAREQGVGRNQPQHF
TRBJ2-5 | 16 | TRBV7-8 | CASSLFWDPPWETQYF
TRBJ2-5 | 14 | TRBV27 | CASSSGTYQETQYF
TRBJ1-2 | 17 | TRBV5-6 | CASSLGDRGIANYGYTF
TRBJ2-1 | 12 | TRBV20-1 | CSAKGHVDEQFF
TRBJ2-5 | 15 | TRBV25-1 | CASSEFGTSQETQYF
TRBJ2-1 | 18 | TRBV12-3/TRBV12-4 | CASSFHGGFQYSYNEQFF
TRBJ1-1 | 14 | TRBV12-3/TRBV12-4 | CASSSRDRKPEAFF
TRBJ2-5 | 16 | TRBV29-1 | CSVEVWRGGGVETQYF
TRBJ2-2 | 15 | TRBV27 | CASSRTGTNTGELFF
TRBJ1-2 | 14 | TRBV6-5 | CASSYSDEDYGYTF
TRBJ2-1 | 14 | TRBV5-1 | CASSLVPLEDEQFF
TRBJ2-3 | 16 | TRBV6-5 | CASSYSGLADTDTQYF
TRBJ2-3 | 14 | TRBV5-1 | CASDRGTRTDTQYF
TRBJ2-4 | 13 | TRBV5-1 | CASTPGGKNIQYF
TRBJ2-2 | 15 | TRBV15 | CATSRDRANTGELFF
TRBJ2-3 | 14 | TRBV20-1 | CSARLAGYTDTQYF
TRBJ2-3 | 17 | TRBV5-1 | CASSRPPDSPVTDTQYF
TRBJ2-3 | 14 | TRBV10-3 | CAIRDSRNADTQYF
TRBJ1-2 | 14 | TRBV12-3/TRBV12-4 | CASSLRTGRNGYTF
TRBJ2-1 | 16 | TRBV6-2/TRBV6-3 | CASSYPERLGPWEQFF
TRBJ1-2 | 15 | TRBV4-1 | CASSHNHRGDYGYTF
TRBJ2-5 | 14 | TRBV9 | CASSQEQGIETQYF
TRBJ2-6 | 16 | TRBV28 | CASTGDRVSGANVLTF
TRBJ2-2 | 16 | TRBV6-4 | CASSDGTARNTGELFF
TRBJ1-3 | 16 | TRBV5-5 | CASSTPDVFSGNTIYF
TRBJ2-1 | 12 | TRBV20-1 | CSARLAGGEQFF
TRBJ1-4 | 12 | TRBV21-1 | CASSLYYGKLFF
TRBJ2-1 | 15 | TRBV20-1 | CSAREGYPFDNEQFF
TRBJ2-7 | 15 | TRBV20-1 | CSARDSGVSSYEQYF
TRBJ2-5 | 13 | TRBV12-3/TRBV12-4 | CASSLRPTMAQYF
TRBJ1-1 | 15 | TRBV27 | CASSYTGLLNTEAFF
TRBJ1-5 | 15 | TRBV21-1 | CASSKEGVSNQPQHF
TRBJ1-2 | 18 | TRBV15 | CATSRDQARTGAGGGYTF
TRBJ2-7 | 13 | TRBV28 | CASSHGGPGEQYF
TRBJ2-2 | 11 | TRBV20-1 | CSADRTGELFF
TRBJ2-4 | 16 | TRBV12-3/TRBV12-4 | CASSSIGTGDRNIQYF
TRBJ2-3 | 14 | TRBV12-3/TRBV12-4 | CASSGQGESDTQYF
TRBJ1-1 | 15 | TRBV6-5 | CASSTDRALNTEAFF
TRBJ1-4 | 19 | TRBV3-1 | CASSPSKNTQGAPGEKLFF
TRBJ2-1 | 16 | TRBV9 | CASSVGLGDRYNEQFF
TRBJ2-1 | 12 | TRBV14 | CASSQDGFRKFF
TRBJ2-5 | 13 | TRBV13 | CASSWERGETQYF
TRBJ2-1 | 17 | TRBV4-2 | CASSQETGRGALSLQFF
TRBJ1-6 | 16 | TRBV20-1 | CSAGGGISSYNSPLHF
TRBJ2-5 | 13 | TRBV6-1 | CASGVNRQETQYF
TRBJ2-1 | 17 | TRBV9 | CASSVAVSGSSYNEQFF
TRBJ2-1 | 12 | TRBV20-1 | CSAGQGFGEQFF
TRBJ2-1 | 15 | TRBV11-2 | CASRSVRNTYNEQFF
TRBJ1-1 | 11 | TRBV29-1 | CSSEQNTEAFF
TRBJ2-1 | 16 | TRBV5-6 | CASSPRGLAGAGEQFF
TRBJ2-4 | 16 | TRBV6-5 | CASSYSPKQGSNIQYF
TRBJ2-1 | 13 | TRBV7-6 | CASSLGGGTLPFF
TRBJ2-1 | 12 | TRBV20-1 | CSAPGGRREQFF
TRBJ2-2 | 16 | TRBV5-5 | CASSLAVQANTGELFF
TRBJ2-5 | 16 | TRBV11-2 | CASSSSAGTVQETQYF